This T cell receptor (beta chain) was sequenced in a study of CD4 T cells in relation to SARS-CoV-2 and coronaviruses. Study information: ViraFEST: roughly 10-day antigen culture of PBMCs, then TCR beta CDR3 sequencing. A couple of subjects were Hispanic; patients were roughly 8 males and 4 females.

Profiled with immunoSEQ multiplex PCR; TCRdb holds only in-frame clones, not every one. The profile shows around 30,000 clones, 65% to 80% of them singletons. From germline, CDR1 is KGHSH and CDR2 LQKENI. The CDR3 extends over 14 amino acids. V was cut by 3 bases and J by 2 bases, with 11 bases left in between. Worth noting for this clone: What it binds is not known.

The chain employs TRBV18 and TRBJ2-7; possible D gene TRBD1, 5 bases. The sequenced sample consisted of memory CD4+ T cells from PBMCs, cultured in vitro. The sequence was obtained from an adult with COVID-19. Here the CDR3 DNA reads TGTGCCAGCTCACCTCAAACAGGAACCTACGAGCAGTACTTC. This encodes CASSPQTGTYEQYF.